Listed below are T cell receptor beta chains from one sample, sequenced in a study of CD4 and CD8 cells across lung adenocarcinoma regions. TCRdb called the PCR reads again in MiXCR, with one record for every CDR3 protein. Among around 23,000 distinct CDR3 sequences listed, about 50% were seen once. The sample was CD8+ T cells from the center of a lung tumor. All receptors derive from a male donor with lung adenocarcinoma. The CD4 and CD8 labels of this study may be unreliable. CDR3s include the opening cysteine and the closing phenylalanine or tryptophan. A D gene is named only where the DNA matches it firmly. Clone size is shown for a subset of rows, as once, few, many or a class of expanded clone.

NA	TRBD1	TRBV6-1	TRBJ2-3	CASSGGQGGMRLINIQYF	TGTGCCAGCAGTGGCGGACAGGGAGGTATGAGACTAATAAACATTCAGTATTTT
NA	NA	TRBV3-1	TRBJ2-7	CASSRAGTGNYEQYF	TGTGCCAGCAGCCGGGCTGGGACTGGCAACTACGAGCAGTACTTC
NA	NA	TRBV7-9	TRBJ2-5	CASSALRGQETQYF	TGTGCCAGCAGCGCCCTGAGGGGTCAAGAGACCCAGTACTTC
NA	NA	TRBV6-4	TRBJ2-4	CATRLCAKNTQYF	TGTGCCACGAGGCTGTGCGCCAAAAATACGCAGTACTTT
NA	NA	TRBV28	TRBJ1-2	CASRVQSGTGGYTF	TGTGCCTCCCGAGTACAATCCGGGACTGGAGGCTACACCTTC
NA	NA	TRBV6-1	TRBJ2-7	CSSGPGAGSEETQYF	TGTTCCAGCGGGCCCGGGGCAGGGAGCGAAGAGACCCAGTATTTC
many	TRBD1	TRBV10-1	TRBJ2-2	CASSLGGLNTGELFF	TGCGCCAGCAGTCTAGGGGGCCTTAACACCGGGGAGCTGTTTTTT
NA	NA	TRBV6-1	TRBJ2-4	CASGPPKRAKNIQYF	TGTGCCAGCGGCCCGCCTAAGAGAGCGAAAAACATTCAGTATTTC
NA	NA	TRBV6-1	TRBJ2-5	CAGRGGGERETQYF	TGTGCGGGCAGAGGGGGGGGTGAGCGAGAGACGCAGTATTTC
NA	TRBD1	TRBV6-1	TRBJ2-6	CASRTGHAGANVLTF	TGTGCCAGCAGGACAGGGCACGCTGGGGCCAACGTCCTGACTTTC
NA	NA	TRBV6-1	TRBJ2-1	CASTRGGSGSYNEQFF	TGTGCCAGCACTCGAGGCGGTAGCGGTTCCTACAATGAGCAGTTCTTC
NA	NA	TRBV6-5	TRBJ2-3	CASSYEAVGTGAQYF	TGTGCCAGCAGTTACGAGGCGGTGGGCACCGGTGCGCAGTATTTT
NA	NA	TRBV6-1	TRBJ2-3	CASGGWAKDMQYF	TGTGCCAGCGGTGGCTGGGCCAAAGATATGCAGTATTTC
once	NA	TRBV10-2	TRBJ2-4	CASSAGDTTSGQYF	TGCGCCAGCAGTGCCGGAGATACTACGTCGGGGCAGTACTTC
NA	NA	TRBV6-1	TRBJ2-4	CASSEREVDQDTQYF	TGTGCCAGCAGTGAAAGAGAGGTAGACCAAGACACCCAGTACTTC
once	NA	TRBV6-1	TRBJ2-5	CASRGAGRGVQETQYF	TGTGCCAGCAGGGGAGCCGGGAGAGGGGTCCAGGAGACCCAGTACTTC
NA	TRBD2	TRBV10-3	TRBJ2-3	CAISESAVLAKDTQYF	TGTGCCATCAGTGAGTCGGCGGTACTAGCGAAAGATACTCAGTACTTT
NA	NA	TRBV14	TRBJ2-7	CASSAGPGGRDKDTQYF	TGTGCCAGCAGCGCGGGGCCGGGGGGCCGTGACAAAGATACGCAGTACTTC
few	TRBD1	TRBV5-1	TRBJ2-4	CASSLGQGAENIQYF	TGCGCCAGCAGCTTGGGTCAGGGGGCCGAAAACATTCAGTACTTC
NA	TRBD2	TRBV27	TRBJ2-3	CASSQREPGRDTQYF	TGTGCCAGCAGCCAGCGGGAGCCGGGGAGAGATACGCAGTATTTT
NA	NA	TRBV6-1	TRBJ2-4	CASSDEGGGAKDTQYF	TGTGCCAGCAGCGATGAGGGGGGGGGCGCCAAAGATACGCAGTACTTC
NA	NA	TRBV6-1	TRBJ2-7	CASSEAVSYEQYF	TGTGCCAGCAGTGAAGCGGTCTCCTACGAGCAGTACTTC
NA	NA	TRBV6-1	TRBJ2-4	CASSDGRSGDKKIQYF	TGTGCCAGCAGTGATGGGAGGTCGGGTGACAAAAAGATTCAGTACTTC